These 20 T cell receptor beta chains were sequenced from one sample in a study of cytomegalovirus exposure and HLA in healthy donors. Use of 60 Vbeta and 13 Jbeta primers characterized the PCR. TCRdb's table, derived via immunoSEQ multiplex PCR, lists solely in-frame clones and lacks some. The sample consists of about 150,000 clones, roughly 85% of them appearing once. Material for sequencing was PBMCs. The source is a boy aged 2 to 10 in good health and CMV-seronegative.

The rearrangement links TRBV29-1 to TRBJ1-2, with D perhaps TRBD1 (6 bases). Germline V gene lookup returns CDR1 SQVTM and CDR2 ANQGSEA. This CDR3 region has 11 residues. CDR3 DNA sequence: TGCGGCACTTACAGGGTCTATGGCTACACCTTC. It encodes CGTYRVYGYTF.

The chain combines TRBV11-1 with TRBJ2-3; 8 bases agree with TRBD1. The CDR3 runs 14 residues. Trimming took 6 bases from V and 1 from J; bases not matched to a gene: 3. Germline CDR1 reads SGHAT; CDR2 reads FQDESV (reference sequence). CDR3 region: CASRGDRRTDTQYF. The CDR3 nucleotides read TGTGCCAGCAGGGGGGACAGGCGCACAGATACGCAGTATTTT.

The CDR3 loop reads CAIRMGLAGTNEQFF. The CDR3 DNA reads TGTGCCATCAGAATGGGACTAGCGGGAACCAATGAGCAGTTCTTC. The chain uses TRBV10-3 and TRBJ2-1, with TRBD2 matching over 13 bases. This CDR3 has 15 residues. Germline CDR1 reads ENHRY; CDR2 reads SYGVKD. Trimming at V came to 6 bases and at J to 6 bases, leaving 5 bases not matched to a gene.

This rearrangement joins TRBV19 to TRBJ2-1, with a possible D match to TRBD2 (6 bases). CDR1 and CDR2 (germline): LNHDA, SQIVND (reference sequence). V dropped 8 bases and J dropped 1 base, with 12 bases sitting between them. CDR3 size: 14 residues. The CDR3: CASHSDYSYNEQFF. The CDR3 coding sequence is TGTGCCAGTCACTCGGACTATTCCTACAATGAGCAGTTCTTC. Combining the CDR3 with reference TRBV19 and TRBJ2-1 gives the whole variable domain DGGITQSPKYLFRKEGQNVTLSCEQNLNHDAMYWYRQDPGQGLRLIYYSQIVNDFQKGDIAEGYSVSREKKESFPLTVTSAQKNPTAFYLCASHSDYSYNEQFFGPGTRLTVL.

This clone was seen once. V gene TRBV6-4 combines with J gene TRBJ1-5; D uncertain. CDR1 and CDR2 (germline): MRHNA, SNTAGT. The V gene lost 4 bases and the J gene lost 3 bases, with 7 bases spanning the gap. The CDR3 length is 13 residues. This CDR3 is CASSGEVNQPQHF. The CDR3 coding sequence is TGTGCCAGCAGTGGGGAGGTCAATCAGCCCCAGCATTTT.

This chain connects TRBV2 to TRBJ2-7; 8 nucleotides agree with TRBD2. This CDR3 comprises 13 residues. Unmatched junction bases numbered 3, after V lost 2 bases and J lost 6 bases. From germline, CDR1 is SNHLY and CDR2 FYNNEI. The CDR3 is CASSENRGGEQYF. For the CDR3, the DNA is TGTGCCAGCAGTGAAAACCGGGGGGGCGAGCAGTACTTC. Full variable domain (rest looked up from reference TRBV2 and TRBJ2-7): EPEVTQTPSHQVTQMGQEVILRCVPISNHLYFYWYRQILGQKVEFLVSFYNNEISEKSEIFDDQFSVERPDGSNFTLKIRSTKLEDSAMYFCASSENRGGEQYFGPGTRLTVT.

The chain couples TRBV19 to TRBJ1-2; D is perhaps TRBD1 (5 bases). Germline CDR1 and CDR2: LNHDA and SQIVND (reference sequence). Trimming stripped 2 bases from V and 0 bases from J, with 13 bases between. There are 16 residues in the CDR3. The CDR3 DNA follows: TGTGCCAGTAGTATATGGGGCCAGGGCGCTAACTATGGCTACACCTTC. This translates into CASSIWGQGANYGYTF.

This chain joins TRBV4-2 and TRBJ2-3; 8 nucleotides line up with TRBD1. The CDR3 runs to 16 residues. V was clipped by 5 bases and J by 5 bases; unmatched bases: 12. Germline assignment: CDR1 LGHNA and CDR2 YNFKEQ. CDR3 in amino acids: CASSSGTGAPRDTQYF. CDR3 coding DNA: TGTGCCAGCAGCTCCGGGACAGGAGCCCCTAGAGATACGCAGTATTTT.

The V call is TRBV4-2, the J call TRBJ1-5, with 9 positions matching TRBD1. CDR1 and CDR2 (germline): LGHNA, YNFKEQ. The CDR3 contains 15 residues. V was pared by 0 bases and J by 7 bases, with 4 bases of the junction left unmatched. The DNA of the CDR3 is TGTGCCAGCAGCCAAGAGGGACAGGGTGAACAGCCCCAGCATTTT. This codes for CASSQEGQGEQPQHF.

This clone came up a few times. The CDR3 sequence is CASSDGSGNTDTQYF. The CDR3 DNA reads TGTGCCAGCAGTGACGGTAGCGGGAACACAGATACGCAGTATTTT. V usage is TRBV6-4 and J usage is TRBJ2-3, with 8 bases matching TRBD2. The CDR3 is made up of 15 amino acids. CDR1 is MRHNA and CDR2 is SNTAGT in the germline V gene. After removal of 2 bases from V and 2 bases from J, the junction contained 3 bases not matched to a gene.

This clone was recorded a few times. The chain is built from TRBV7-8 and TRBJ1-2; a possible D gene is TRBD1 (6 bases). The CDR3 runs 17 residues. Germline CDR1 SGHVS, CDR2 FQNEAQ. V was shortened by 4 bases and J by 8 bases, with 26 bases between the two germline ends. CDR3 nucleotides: TGTGCCAGCAGCTCCGCCAGGGCGGATCGGGGGGGCGACGGCTACACCTTC. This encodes CASSSARADRGGDGYTF. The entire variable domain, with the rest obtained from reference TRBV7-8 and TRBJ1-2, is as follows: GAGVSQSPRYKVAKRGQDVALRCDPISGHVSLFWYQQALGQGPEFLTYFQNEAQLDKSGLPSDRFFAERPEGSVSTLKIQRTQQEDSAVYLCASSSARADRGGDGYTFGSGTRLTVV.

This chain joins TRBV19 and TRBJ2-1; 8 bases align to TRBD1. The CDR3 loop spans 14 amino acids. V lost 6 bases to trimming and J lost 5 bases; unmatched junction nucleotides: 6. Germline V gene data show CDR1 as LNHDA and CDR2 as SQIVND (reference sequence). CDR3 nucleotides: TGTGCCAGTAGGGCCGGGACAGGTAACAATGAGCAGTTCTTC. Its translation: CASRAGTGNNEQFF. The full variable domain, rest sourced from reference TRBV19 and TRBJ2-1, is DGGITQSPKYLFRKEGQNVTLSCEQNLNHDAMYWYRQDPGQGLRLIYYSQIVNDFQKGDIAEGYSVSREKKESFPLTVTSAQKNPTAFYLCASRAGTGNNEQFFGPGTRLTVL.

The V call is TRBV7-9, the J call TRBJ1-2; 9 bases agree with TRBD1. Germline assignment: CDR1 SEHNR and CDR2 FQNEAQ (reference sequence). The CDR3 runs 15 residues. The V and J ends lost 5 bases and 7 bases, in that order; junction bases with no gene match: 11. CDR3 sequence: CASSLPGTGTAGYTF. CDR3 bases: TGTGCCAGCAGCCTACCCGGGACAGGGACCGCTGGCTACACCTTC.

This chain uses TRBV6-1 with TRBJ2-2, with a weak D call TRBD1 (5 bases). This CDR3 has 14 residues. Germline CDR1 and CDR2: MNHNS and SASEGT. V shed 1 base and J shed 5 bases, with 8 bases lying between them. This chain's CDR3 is CASSEVKGTGELFF. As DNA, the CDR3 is TGTGCCAGCAGTGAAGTAAAGGGGACCGGGGAGCTGTTTTTT.

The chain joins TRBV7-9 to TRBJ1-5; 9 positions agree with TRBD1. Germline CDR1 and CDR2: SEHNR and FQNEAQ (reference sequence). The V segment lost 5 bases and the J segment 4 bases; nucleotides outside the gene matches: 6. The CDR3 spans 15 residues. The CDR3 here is CASSGPGQGNQPQHF. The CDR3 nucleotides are TGTGCCAGCAGCGGGCCCGGACAGGGGAATCAGCCCCAGCATTTT.

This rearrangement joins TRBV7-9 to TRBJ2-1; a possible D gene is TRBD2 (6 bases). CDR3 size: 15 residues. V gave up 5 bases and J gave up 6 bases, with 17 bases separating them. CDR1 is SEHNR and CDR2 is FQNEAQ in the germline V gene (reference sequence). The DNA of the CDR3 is TGTGCCAGCAGCCTATGGACCGGAGGGGTCAATGAGCAGTTCTTC. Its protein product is CASSLWTGGVNEQFF.

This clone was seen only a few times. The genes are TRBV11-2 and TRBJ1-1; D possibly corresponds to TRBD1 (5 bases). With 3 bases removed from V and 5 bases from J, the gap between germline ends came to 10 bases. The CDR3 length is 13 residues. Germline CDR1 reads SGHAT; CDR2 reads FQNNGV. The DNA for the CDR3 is TGTGCCAGCAGCTTTAACAGGCGGACTGAAGCTTTCTTT. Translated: CASSFNRRTEAFF.

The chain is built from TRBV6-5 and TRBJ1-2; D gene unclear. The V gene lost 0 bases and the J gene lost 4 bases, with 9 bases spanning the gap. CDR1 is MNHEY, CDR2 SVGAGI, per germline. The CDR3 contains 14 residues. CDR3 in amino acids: CASSYSQLLYGYTF. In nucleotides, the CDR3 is TGTGCCAGCAGTTACTCACAGCTACTCTATGGCTACACCTTC.

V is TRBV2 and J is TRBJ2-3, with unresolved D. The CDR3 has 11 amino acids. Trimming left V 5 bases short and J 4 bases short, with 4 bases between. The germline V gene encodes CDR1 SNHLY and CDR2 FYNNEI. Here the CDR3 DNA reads TGTGCCAGCAGTTTAGCAGATACGCAGTATTTT. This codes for CASSLADTQYF.

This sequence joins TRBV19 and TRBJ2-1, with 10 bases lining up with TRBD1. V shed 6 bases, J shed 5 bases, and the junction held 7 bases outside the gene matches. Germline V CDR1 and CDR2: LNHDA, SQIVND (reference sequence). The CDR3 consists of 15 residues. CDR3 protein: CASRLPGQGNNEQFF. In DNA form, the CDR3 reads TGTGCCAGTAGGCTTCCGGGACAGGGGAACAATGAGCAGTTCTTC.